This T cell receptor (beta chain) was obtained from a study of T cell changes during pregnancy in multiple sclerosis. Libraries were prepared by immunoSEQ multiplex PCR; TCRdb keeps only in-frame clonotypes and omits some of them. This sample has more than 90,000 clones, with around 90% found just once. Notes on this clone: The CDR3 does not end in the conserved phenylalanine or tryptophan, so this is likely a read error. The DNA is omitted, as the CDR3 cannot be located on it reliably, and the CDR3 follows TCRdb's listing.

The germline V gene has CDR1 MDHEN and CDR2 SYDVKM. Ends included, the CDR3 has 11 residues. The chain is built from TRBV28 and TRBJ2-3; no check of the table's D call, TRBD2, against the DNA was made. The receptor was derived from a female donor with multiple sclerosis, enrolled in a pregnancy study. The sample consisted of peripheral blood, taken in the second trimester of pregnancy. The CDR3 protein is CASSAPGGRAM.